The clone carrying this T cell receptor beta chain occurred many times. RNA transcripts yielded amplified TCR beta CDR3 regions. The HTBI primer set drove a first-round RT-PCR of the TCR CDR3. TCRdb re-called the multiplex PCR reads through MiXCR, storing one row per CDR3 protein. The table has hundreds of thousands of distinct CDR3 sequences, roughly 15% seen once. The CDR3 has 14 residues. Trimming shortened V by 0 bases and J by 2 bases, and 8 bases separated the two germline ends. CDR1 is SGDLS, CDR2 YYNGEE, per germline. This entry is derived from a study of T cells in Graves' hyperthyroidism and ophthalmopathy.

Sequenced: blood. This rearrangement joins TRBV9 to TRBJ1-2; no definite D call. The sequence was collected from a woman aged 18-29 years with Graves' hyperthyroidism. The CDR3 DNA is TGTGCCAGCAGCGTAGAGGCCGCAAACTATGGCTACACCTTC. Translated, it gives CASSVEAANYGYTF.